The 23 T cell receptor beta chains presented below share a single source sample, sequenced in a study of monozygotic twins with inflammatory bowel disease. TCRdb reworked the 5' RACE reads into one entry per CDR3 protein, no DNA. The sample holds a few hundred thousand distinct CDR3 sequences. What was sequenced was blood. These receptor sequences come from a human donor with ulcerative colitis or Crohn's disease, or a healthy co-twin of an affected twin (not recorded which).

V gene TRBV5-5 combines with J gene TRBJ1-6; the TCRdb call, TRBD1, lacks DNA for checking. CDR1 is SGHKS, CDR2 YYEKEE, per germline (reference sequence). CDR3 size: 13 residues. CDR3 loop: CASSLTGLSPLHF.

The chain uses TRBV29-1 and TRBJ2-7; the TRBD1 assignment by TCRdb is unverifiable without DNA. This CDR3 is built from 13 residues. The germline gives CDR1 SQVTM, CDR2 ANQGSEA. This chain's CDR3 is CSVTPDKSYEQYF.

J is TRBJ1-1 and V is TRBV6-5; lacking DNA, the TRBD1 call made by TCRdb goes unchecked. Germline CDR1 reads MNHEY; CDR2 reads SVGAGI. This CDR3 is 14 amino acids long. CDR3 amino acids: CASSYSTGVTEAFF.

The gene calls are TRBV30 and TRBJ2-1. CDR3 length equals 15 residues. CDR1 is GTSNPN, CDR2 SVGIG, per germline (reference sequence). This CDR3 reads CAWSVPEPSYNEQFF. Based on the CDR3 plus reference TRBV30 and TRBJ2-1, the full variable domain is SQTIHQWPATLVQPVGSPLSLECTVEGTSNPNLYWYRQAAGRGLQLLFYSVGIGQISSEVPQNLSASRPQDRQFILSSKKLLLSDSGFYLCAWSVPEPSYNEQFFGPGTRLTVL.

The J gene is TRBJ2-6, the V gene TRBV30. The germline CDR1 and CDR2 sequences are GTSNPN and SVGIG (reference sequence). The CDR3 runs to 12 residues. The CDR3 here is CAWGSGANVLTF.

The CDR3: CASKDMSNTGELFF. The gene calls are TRBV10-1 and TRBJ2-2; TCRdb picks TRBD1, but there is no DNA to check that call. The germline gives CDR1 WNHNN, CDR2 SYGVQD (reference sequence). The CDR3 loop spans 14 amino acids.

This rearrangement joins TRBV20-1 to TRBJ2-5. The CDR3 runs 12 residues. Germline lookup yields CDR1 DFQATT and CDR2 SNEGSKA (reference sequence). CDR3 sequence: CSATDEQETQYF.

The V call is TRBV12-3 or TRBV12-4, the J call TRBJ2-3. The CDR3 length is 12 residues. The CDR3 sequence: CASSWDENTQYF.

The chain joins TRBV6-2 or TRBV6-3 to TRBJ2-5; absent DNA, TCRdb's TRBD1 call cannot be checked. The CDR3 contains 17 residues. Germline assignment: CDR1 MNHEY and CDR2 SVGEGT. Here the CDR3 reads CASSWKIGGSPQETQYF.

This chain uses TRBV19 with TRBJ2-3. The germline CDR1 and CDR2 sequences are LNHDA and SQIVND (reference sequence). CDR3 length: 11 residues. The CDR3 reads CASANTDTQYF.

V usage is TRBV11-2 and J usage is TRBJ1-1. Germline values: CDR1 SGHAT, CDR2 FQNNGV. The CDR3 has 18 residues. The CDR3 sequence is CASSSRAKTGFTNTEAFF.

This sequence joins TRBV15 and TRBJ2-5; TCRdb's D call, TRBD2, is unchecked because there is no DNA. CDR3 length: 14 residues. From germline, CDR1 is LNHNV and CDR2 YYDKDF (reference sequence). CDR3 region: CATRREAGPTTQYF.

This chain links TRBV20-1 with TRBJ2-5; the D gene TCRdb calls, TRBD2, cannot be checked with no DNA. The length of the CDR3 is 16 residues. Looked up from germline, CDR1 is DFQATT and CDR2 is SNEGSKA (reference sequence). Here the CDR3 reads CSARAPRSGGAWTQYF.

CDR3 sequence: CASSLSFSGGTYTGELFF. The chain couples TRBV5-5 to TRBJ2-2; TCRdb lists TRBD2, though no DNA is available to test this call. Germline assignment: CDR1 SGHKS and CDR2 YYEKEE (reference sequence). CDR3 length equals 18 residues.

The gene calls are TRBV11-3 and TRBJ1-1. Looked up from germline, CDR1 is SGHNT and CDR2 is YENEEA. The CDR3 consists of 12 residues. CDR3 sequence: CASSSRKDEAFF.

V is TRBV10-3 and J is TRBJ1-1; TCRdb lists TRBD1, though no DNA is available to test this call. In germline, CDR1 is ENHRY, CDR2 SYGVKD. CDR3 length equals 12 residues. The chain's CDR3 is CAISGQGIEAFF.

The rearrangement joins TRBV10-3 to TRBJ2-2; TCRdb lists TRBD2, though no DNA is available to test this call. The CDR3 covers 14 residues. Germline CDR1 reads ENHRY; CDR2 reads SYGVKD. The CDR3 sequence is CATAKSPTSGELFF.

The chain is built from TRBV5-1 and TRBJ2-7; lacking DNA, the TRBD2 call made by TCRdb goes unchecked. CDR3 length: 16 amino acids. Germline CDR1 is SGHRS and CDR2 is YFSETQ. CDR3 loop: CASSPNRGQPSYEQYF. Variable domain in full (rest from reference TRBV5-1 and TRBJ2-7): KAGVTQTPRYLIKTRGQQVTLSCSPISGHRSVSWYQQTPGQGLQFLFEYFSETQRNKGNFPGRFSGRQFSNSRSEMNVSTLELGDSALYLCASSPNRGQPSYEQYFGPGTRLTVT.

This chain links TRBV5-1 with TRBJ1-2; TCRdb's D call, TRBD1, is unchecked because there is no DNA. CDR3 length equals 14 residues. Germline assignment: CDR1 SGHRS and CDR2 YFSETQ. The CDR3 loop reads CASSPGTVLYGYTF.

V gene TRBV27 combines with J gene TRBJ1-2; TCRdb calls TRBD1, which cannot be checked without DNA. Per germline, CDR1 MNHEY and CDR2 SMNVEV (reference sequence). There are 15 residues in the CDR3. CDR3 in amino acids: CASSTRQVAGYGYTF.

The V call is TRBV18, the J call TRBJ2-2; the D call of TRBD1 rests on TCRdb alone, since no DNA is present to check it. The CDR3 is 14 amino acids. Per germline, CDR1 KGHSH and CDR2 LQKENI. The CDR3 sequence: CASSTDRLTGELFF.

The CDR3 protein is CASSTRQGANSPLHF. The chain recombines TRBV2 with TRBJ1-6; TCRdb's assignment of TRBD1 cannot be checked, as there is no DNA. Per the germline V gene, CDR1 is SNHLY and CDR2 is FYNNEI. This CDR3 spans 15 amino acids.

This chain's CDR3 is CASSLVLAGASYEQYF. The chain is built from TRBV5-1 and TRBJ2-7; TCRdb indicates TRBD2, and absent DNA this call remains unverified. Looked up from germline, CDR1 is SGHRS and CDR2 is YFSETQ. The CDR3 spans 16 residues.